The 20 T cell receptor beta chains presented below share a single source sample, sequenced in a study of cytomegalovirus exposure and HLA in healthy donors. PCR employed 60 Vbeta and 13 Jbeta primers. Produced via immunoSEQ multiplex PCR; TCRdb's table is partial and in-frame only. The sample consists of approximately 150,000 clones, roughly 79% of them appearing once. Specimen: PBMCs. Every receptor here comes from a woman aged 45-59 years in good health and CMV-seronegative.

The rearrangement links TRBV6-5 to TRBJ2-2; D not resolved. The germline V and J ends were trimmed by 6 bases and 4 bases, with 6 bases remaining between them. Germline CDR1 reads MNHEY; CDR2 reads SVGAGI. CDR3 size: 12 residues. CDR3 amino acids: CASRRFTGELFF. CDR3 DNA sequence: TGTGCCAGCAGGAGGTTCACCGGGGAGCTGTTTTTT.

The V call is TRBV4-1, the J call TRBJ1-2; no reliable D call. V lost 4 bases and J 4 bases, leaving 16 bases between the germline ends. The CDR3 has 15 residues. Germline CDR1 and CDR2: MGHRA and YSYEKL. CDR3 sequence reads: CASSRERTVFYGYTF. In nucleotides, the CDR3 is TGCGCCAGCAGCCGAGAAAGAACAGTTTTCTATGGCTACACCTTC.

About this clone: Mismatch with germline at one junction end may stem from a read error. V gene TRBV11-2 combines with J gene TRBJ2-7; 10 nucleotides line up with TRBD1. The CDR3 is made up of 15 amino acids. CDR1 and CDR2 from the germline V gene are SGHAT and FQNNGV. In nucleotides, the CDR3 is TGTGCCAGCAGCTTTTGGGGACAGGGGCTCTACGAGCAGTACTTT. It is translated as CASSFWGQGLYEQYF.

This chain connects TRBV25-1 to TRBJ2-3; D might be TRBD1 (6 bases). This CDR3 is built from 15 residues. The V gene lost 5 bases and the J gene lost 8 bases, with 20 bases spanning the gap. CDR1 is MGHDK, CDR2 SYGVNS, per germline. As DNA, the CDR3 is TGTGCCAGCAGTAAGCCAGCTCACAGAGGGGGTACGCAGTATTTT. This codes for CASSKPAHRGGTQYF.

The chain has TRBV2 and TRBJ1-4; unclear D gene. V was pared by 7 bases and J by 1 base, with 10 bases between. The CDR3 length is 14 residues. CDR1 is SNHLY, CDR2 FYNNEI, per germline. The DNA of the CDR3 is TGTGCCAGCATCGGGTACGGAACTAATGAAAAACTGTTTTTT. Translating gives CASIGYGTNEKLFF. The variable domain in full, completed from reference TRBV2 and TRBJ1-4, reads EPEVTQTPSHQVTQMGQEVILRCVPISNHLYFYWYRQILGQKVEFLVSFYNNEISEKSEIFDDQFSVERPDGSNFTLKIRSTKLEDSAMYFCASIGYGTNEKLFFGSGTQLSVL.

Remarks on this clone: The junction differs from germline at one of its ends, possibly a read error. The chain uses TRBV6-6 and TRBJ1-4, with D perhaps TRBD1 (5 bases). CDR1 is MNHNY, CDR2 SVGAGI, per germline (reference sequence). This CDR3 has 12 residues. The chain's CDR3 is CASSLSGKKPFF. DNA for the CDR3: TGTGCCAGCAGCCTCTCAGGGAAAAAACCGTTTTTT.

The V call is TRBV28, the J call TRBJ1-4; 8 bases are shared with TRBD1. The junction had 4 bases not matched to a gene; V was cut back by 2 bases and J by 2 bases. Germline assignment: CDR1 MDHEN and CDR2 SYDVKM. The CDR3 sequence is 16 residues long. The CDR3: CASSLLPGGTNEKLFF. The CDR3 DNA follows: TGTGCCAGCAGTTTACTCCCAGGGGGCACTAATGAAAAACTGTTTTTT.

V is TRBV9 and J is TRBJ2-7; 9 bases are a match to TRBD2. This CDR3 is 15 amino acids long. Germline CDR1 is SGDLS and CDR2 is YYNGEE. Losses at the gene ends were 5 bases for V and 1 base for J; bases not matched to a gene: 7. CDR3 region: CASRLRTSDSYEQYF. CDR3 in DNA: TGTGCCAGCAGACTCCGGACTAGCGATTCCTACGAGCAGTACTTC.

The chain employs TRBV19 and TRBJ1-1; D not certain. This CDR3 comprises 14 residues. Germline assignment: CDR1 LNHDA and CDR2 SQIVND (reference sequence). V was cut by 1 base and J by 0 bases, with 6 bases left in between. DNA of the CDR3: TGTGCCAGTAGTATAGGTCCCTTGAACACTGAAGCTTTCTTT. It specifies CASSIGPLNTEAFF.

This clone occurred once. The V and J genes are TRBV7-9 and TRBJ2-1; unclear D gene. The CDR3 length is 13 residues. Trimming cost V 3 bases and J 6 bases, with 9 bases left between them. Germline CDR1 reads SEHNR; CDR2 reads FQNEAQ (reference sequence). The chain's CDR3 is CASSLPTINEQFF. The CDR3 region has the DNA TGTGCCAGCAGCTTGCCCACAATCAATGAGCAGTTCTTC.

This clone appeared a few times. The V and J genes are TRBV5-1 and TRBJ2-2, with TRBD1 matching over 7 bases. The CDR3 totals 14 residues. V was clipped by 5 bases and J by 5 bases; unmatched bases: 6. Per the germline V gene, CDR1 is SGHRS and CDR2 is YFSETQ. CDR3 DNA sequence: TGCGCCAGCAGGACAGGGATAATAACCGGGGAGCTGTTTTTT. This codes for CASRTGIITGELFF.

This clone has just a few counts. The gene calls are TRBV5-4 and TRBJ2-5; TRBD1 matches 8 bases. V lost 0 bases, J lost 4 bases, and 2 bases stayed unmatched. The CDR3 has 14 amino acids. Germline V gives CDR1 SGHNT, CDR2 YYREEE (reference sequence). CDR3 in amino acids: CASSLDDRGETQYF. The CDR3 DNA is TGTGCCAGCAGCTTGGATGACAGGGGAGAGACCCAGTACTTC. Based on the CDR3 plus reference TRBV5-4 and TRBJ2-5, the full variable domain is ETGVTQSPTHLIKTRGQQVTLRCSSQSGHNTVSWYQQALGQGPQFIFQYYREEENGRGNFPPRFSGLQFPNYSSELNVNALELDDSALYLCASSLDDRGETQYFGPGTRLLVL.

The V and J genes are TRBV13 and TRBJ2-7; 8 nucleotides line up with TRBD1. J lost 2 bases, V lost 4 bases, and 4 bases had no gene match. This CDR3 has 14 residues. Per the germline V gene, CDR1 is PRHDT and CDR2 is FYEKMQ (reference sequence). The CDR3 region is CASSSGTGAYEQYF. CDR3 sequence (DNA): TGTGCCAGCAGCTCCGGGACAGGAGCCTACGAGCAGTACTTC.

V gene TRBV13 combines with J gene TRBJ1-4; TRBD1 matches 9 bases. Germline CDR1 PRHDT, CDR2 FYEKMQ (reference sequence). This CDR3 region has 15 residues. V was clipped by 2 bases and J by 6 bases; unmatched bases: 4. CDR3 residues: CASSLTGGGYEKLFF. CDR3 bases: TGTGCCAGCAGCTTAACAGGGGGCGGTTATGAAAAACTGTTTTTT.

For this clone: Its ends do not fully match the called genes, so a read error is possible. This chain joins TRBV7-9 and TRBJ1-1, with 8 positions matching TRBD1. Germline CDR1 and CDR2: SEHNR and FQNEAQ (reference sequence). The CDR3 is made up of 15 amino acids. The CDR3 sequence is CSSSSTTGANTEAFF. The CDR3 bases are TGTTCCAGCAGCTCCACGACAGGGGCGAACACTGAAGCTTTCTTT.

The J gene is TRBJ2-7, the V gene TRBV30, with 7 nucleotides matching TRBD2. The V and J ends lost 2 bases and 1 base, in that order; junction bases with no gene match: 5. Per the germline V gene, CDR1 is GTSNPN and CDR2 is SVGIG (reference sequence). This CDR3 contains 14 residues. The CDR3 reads CAWSRRAGSYEQYF. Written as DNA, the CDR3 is TGTGCCTGGAGTCGACGAGCGGGGTCCTACGAGCAGTACTTC.

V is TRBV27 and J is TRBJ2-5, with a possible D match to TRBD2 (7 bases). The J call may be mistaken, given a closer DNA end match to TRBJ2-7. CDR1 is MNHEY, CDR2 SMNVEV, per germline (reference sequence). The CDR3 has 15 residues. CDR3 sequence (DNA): TGTGCCAGCAGTCGCCCGGGGGGCGCTTACTACGAGCAGTACTTC. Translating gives CASSRPGGAYYEQYF.

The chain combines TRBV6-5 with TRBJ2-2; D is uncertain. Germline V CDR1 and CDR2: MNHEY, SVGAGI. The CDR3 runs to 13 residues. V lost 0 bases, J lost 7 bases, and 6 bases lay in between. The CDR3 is CASSYSSGGELFF. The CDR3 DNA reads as TGTGCCAGCAGTTACTCTTCCGGCGGGGAGCTGTTTTTT.

The CDR3 protein is CASSPSETQYF. DNA for the CDR3: TGTGCCAGCTCACCCTCCGAGACCCAGTACTTC. The chain joins TRBV18 to TRBJ2-5, with no clear D. The CDR3 sequence is 11 residues long. V lost 3 bases and J 5 bases, leaving 4 bases between the germline ends. The germline V gene has CDR1 KGHSH and CDR2 LQKENI.

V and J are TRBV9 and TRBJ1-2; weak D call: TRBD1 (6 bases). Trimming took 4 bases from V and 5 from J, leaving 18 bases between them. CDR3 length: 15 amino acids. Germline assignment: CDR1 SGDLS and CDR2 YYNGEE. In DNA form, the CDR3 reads TGTGCCAGCAGCCCAGAAGGGGGGGCTTTATATGGCTACACCTTC. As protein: CASSPEGGALYGYTF.